The rows below give T cell receptor beta chains drawn from one sample of a study of blood T cell repertoires in COVID-19. Here immunoSEQ multiplex PCR was the method, and the copy in TCRdb shows in-frame clones only, minus some. This table holds some 110,000 clones, approximately 83% found once. Input material: peripheral blood. The receptors derive from a man aged 50 to 60 with acute or convalescent COVID-19. Each CDR3 is given with its conserved first and last residue. Each record gives: V gene, CDR3 protein.

TRBV7-6,CASSSPPRPGGELFF
TRBV4-1,CASSLGTGLEEQYF
TRBV19,CASSTSGTGFLGEQFF
TRBV3-1/TRBV3-2,CASSQGAGSSYEQYF
TRBV2,CASSGALAAFF
TRBV3-1/TRBV3-2,CASSQSGRDYGYTF
TRBV11-3,CASSEGQGYGYTF
TRBV6-6,CASSRDSQNIQYF
TRBV12-3/TRBV12-4,CASSYGNYGYTF
TRBV5-6,CASSWDGQGGTGELFF
TRBV29-1,CSVGGLSETQYF
TRBV2,CASSEISGGLETQYF
TRBV15,CATSRLERRGGNQPQHF
TRBV28,CASSGTANEQFF
TRBV5-1,CASSPGAGFGETQYF